The present TCR beta chain was sequenced within a study of glioma-infiltrating T cells (dated by TCRdb to between 2015 and 2016). Some background on the complete study: Glioma tissue, non-neoplastic brain tissue and matched peripheral blood mononuclear cells were used as sources from which TCR alpha- and beta-chain repertoires were sequenced. Three low-grade glioma patients, several primary glioblastoma patients, and three non-glioma patients who contributed non-neoplastic brain tissue made up the paired cohort. Each tissue-infiltrating repertoire was compared with the same patient's peripheral blood repertoire to measure divergence between tissue and blood T-cell populations. Results and caveats for the whole study, not just this receptor: Small numbers underpinned the group comparisons: eight glioblastoma patients, three low-grade glioma patients and three non-neoplastic patients. Only a very small number of CDR3 sequences turned up in both tissue and blood, a result put down to high CDR3 diversity combined with limited sampling. VJ-independent divergence between tissue and blood was below expectation in non-neoplastic patients but above expectation in all gliomas, especially low-grade gliomas.

The germline V gene gives CDR1 as LGHNA and CDR2 as YNFKEQ. CDR3 length: 17 amino acids, cysteine to phenylalanine. Only the CDR3 portion is preserved as DNA: 51 bases, with reading frame beginning at the first base. Trimming takes 3 bases from V and 1 base from J, and the germline ends sit 17 bases apart. TCR alpha and beta CDR3 regions were amplified with the iRepertoire nested amplicon-rescue multiplex PCR (arm-PCR) platform from RNA. For one-step reverse transcription and amplification, roughly 100-450 ng of tissue mRNA or PBMC total RNA was used as input. Following bead purification, Illumina adapters were added by a secondary multiplex PCR, and the libraries were gel-purified between 200 and 400 bp. The libraries contained internal 6-nucleotide barcodes that were used for demultiplexing. Sequencing of the libraries was done on an Illumina MiSeq using 2x220 or 2x250 nucleotide paired-end reads. As for the authors' bioinformatics: Paired reads were merged with FLASH 1.2.11 and aligned to the GRCh37 human genome with BWA-MEM before extracting TRA and TRB reads. V and J assignment used an IMGT-derived reference of cassette sequences and CDR3 motifs that included pseudogenes. Reads were translated in three frames, and productive CDR3s were defined by a C…FGXG motif without stop codons. Clonotypes were defined as unique combinations of V-J cassette pair and CDR3 amino acid sequence. Reads were filtered by Hamming distance, thresholded by each sample's sequence error rate in mapped regions. TCRdb reworked the public reads: Q25 trimming with fastp, MiXCR clone assembly, productive beta chains retained. Identical CDR3 protein sequences are pooled into one entry, listed with their most common genes and DNA. V and J calls and clone size were set by TCRdb, not the authors. This sample has tens of thousands of distinct CDR3 sequences in its table, and 20% to 25% of those were observed once. The ten largest clones add up to around 7% of the sample.

This clonotype was counted many times. The antigen it recognizes is unknown. Base qualities are not at hand, and no much larger clone is one base apart. This sequence was found in a human donor with low-grade glioma or glioblastoma, undergoing nonglioma brain surgery, or in good health (not recorded which). The sample consisted of glioma tissue, nonneoplastic brain tissue, or PBMCs (not recorded which). This sequence uses TRBV4-2 and TRBJ2-3; the D gene may be TRBD1 or TRBD2, since each aligns over 6 bases. The CDR3 reads as follows: CASSHRSSGGGTDTQYF. The DNA sequence follows: TGTGCCAGCAGCCATCGTTCTTCCGGGGGCGGCACAGATACGCAGTATTTT.